Listed here are 20 T cell receptor beta chains from one sample, sequenced in a study of T cell responses to AZD1222 COVID-19 vaccine. The assay was immunoSEQ multiplex PCR, and TCRdb's table has in-frame clones only and misses some. The sample includes over 150,000 clones, about 90% of them seen just once. The sequences come from peripheral blood, collected 28 days after the second AZD1222 dose. The source of these receptors is an adult who received the AZD1222 COVID-19 vaccine.

A word on this clone: The identical CDR3 is also encoded by other nucleotide sequences in the sample. Here the CDR3 DNA reads TGTGCCAGCAGCCAAGGGAGAGACACCGGGGAGCTGTTTTTT. It yields the protein CASSQGRDTGELFF. This chain links TRBV6-5 with TRBJ2-2; D might be TRBD2 (5 bases). V dropped 6 bases and J dropped 3 bases, with 11 bases sitting between them. Per the germline V gene, CDR1 is MNHEY and CDR2 is SVGAGI. This CDR3 comprises 14 residues.

CDR3 bases: TGTGCCAGCAGTCCTACGACCATAATGAACACTGAAGCTTTCTTT. Encoded protein: CASSPTTIMNTEAFF. The genes are TRBV6-5 and TRBJ1-1; no firm D call. Trimming pared 5 bases from V and 0 bases from J, leaving 13 bases between. The CDR3 loop spans 15 amino acids. Germline V gene data show CDR1 as MNHEY and CDR2 as SVGAGI.

J is TRBJ1-1 and V is TRBV4-1, with 9 bases aligning to TRBD1. J gave up 3 bases and V 5 bases, and 1 base lay outside the gene matches. Germline lookup yields CDR1 MGHRA and CDR2 YSYEKL. The CDR3 has 13 amino acids. CDR3 region: CASSWDRDTEAFF. The CDR3 DNA reads TGCGCCAGCAGCTGGGACAGGGACACTGAAGCTTTCTTT.

A single count supports this clone. The chain joins TRBV5-4 to TRBJ1-2; D is possibly TRBD1 (5 bases). This CDR3 is built from 14 residues. The germline V gene encodes CDR1 SGHNT and CDR2 YYREEE (reference sequence). Trimming pared 0 bases from V and 4 bases from J, leaving 10 bases between. CDR3 sequence (DNA): TGTGCCAGCAGCTTGGATGGGGGAGTCTATGGCTACACCTTC. Translation gives CASSLDGGVYGYTF.

This clone occurred a few times. The chain links TRBV4-3 to TRBJ1-2; 7 bases align to TRBD1. The CDR3 runs to 21 residues. Germline trimming cut 1 base from V and 0 bases from J; bases unmatched to any gene: 20. Germline CDR1 LGHNA, CDR2 YSLEER. CDR3 in amino acids: CASSQGMEPGQRTYSNYGYTF. In DNA, the CDR3 is TGCGCCAGCAGCCAAGGAATGGAACCGGGACAGAGGACATATTCTAACTATGGCTACACCTTC.

The chain is built from TRBV25-1 and TRBJ1-2; D possibly corresponds to TRBD1 (6 bases). The CDR3 covers 13 residues. V lost 5 bases to trimming and J lost 14 bases, with 21 bases between them. Germline-derived CDR1 and CDR2 are MGHDK and SYGVNS. CDR3 coding DNA: TGTGCCAGCAGTTCCGCGGACAGTCTCTCCCTTACCTTC. As protein: CASSSADSLSLTF.

The chain employs TRBV12-3 or TRBV12-4 and TRBJ1-2, with unresolved D. V gave up 3 bases and J gave up 2 bases, with 7 bases separating them. The CDR3 contains 13 residues. CDR3 sequence (DNA): TGTGCCAGCAGTTTGACCGACAACTATGGCTACACCTTC. As protein: CASSLTDNYGYTF.

The chain recombines TRBV2 with TRBJ2-3; 7 bases align to TRBD1. Trimming at V came to 7 bases and at J to 2 bases, leaving 12 bases not matched to a gene. Germline-derived CDR1 and CDR2 are SNHLY and FYNNEI. CDR3 length: 16 residues. The CDR3 DNA sequence: TGTGCCAGCATTAGGGACAGCCAAGCTTTCACAGATACGCAGTATTTT. It codes for CASIRDSQAFTDTQYF.

This chain joins TRBV6-5 and TRBJ1-2; D unclear. Germline CDR1 is MNHEY and CDR2 is SVGAGI. The ends were cut back, 0 bases at V and 5 bases at J, with 10 bases in the middle. CDR3 length: 14 residues. In nucleotides, the CDR3 is TGTGCCAGCAGTTACTCTGGAGGGCTTTATGGCTACACCTTC. It specifies CASSYSGGLYGYTF.

The chain is built from TRBV28 and TRBJ1-4; the match to TRBD1 covers 7 bases. In germline, CDR1 is MDHEN, CDR2 SYDVKM. CDR3 length equals 13 residues. The J segment lost 9 bases and the V segment lost 6 bases, leaving 7 bases of the junction unmatched. The CDR3, as DNA: TGTGCCAGCAGGCCAGGGGGACCGAAAAAACTGTTTTTT. This translates into CASRPGGPKKLFF.

The chain links TRBV7-3 to TRBJ2-3; the D call may be TRBD1 or TRBD2 (5 bases each). Germline CDR1 is SGHTA and CDR2 is FQGTGA. This CDR3 has 16 residues. Trimming cost V 5 bases and J 1 base, with 16 bases left between them. CDR3 sequence: CASSPHEGFGTDTQYF. DNA for the CDR3: TGTGCCAGCAGCCCACATGAGGGGTTCGGCACAGATACGCAGTATTTT.

The chain combines TRBV18 with TRBJ1-4; a possible D gene is TRBD1 (6 bases). The CDR3 consists of 14 residues. The germline CDR1 and CDR2 sequences are KGHSH and LQKENI. Trimming shortened V by 2 bases and J by 6 bases, and 10 bases separated the two germline ends. The CDR3 sequence is CASSPETGDEKLFF. CDR3 nucleotide sequence: TGTGCCAGCTCACCAGAGACAGGAGATGAAAAACTGTTTTTT.

This clone was recorded a few times. The chain carries TRBV28 and TRBJ1-2; D is perhaps TRBD1 (5 bases). CDR3 length equals 14 residues. Per the germline V gene, CDR1 is MDHEN and CDR2 is SYDVKM. Trimming took 5 bases from V and 6 from J, leaving 16 bases between them. CDR3 sequence (DNA): TGTGCCAGCAGTAACTCGGGACGGATAGATGGCTACACCTTC. Its translation is CASSNSGRIDGYTF.

V gene TRBV7-9 combines with J gene TRBJ1-4; a possible D gene is TRBD1 (5 bases). With 5 bases removed from V and 12 bases from J, the gap between germline ends came to 13 bases. The CDR3 contains 12 residues. Germline V gene data show CDR1 as SEHNR and CDR2 as FQNEAQ (reference sequence). CDR3: CASSNRDGELFF. The CDR3 nucleotides are TGTGCCAGCAGCAACCGGGACGGGGAACTGTTTTTT.

The count of this clone is one. The V gene is TRBV6-5, the J gene TRBJ2-7; D may be TRBD2 (5 bases). This CDR3 comprises 14 residues. CDR1 MNHEY and CDR2 SVGAGI come from the germline V gene. Trimming removed 2 bases from V and 5 bases from J, with 13 bases in between. In DNA, the CDR3 is TGTGCCAGCAGTTACAGGCCCGGGAACGACGAGCAGTACTTC. Amino acids: CASSYRPGNDEQYF.

This clone was found a few times. The genes are TRBV3-1 (or the pseudogene TRBV3-2) and TRBJ1-3; D is ambiguous. The CDR3 has 13 residues. Germline V gives CDR1 LGHDT, CDR2 YNNKEL (reference sequence). Trimming stripped 1 base from V and 3 bases from J, with 4 bases between. CDR3 sequence reads: CASSQVSGNTIYF. CDR3 nucleotides: TGTGCCAGCAGCCAAGTCAGTGGAAACACCATATATTTT.

V usage is TRBV5-1 and J usage is TRBJ2-5; 13 bases match TRBD2. CDR3 length: 15 residues. With V trimmed by 4 bases and J by 4 bases, 4 bases remained unmatched. Germline V gene sequence: CDR1 SGHRS, CDR2 YFSETQ. The CDR3 coding sequence is TGCGCCAGCAGCCGAGGGACTAGCGGGGTAGAGACCCAGTACTTC. It codes for CASSRGTSGVETQYF.

The chain joins TRBV6-5 to TRBJ2-1; TRBD1 matches at 8 bases. Losses at the gene ends were 2 bases for V and 4 bases for J; bases not matched to a gene: 1. Germline V lookup: CDR1 MNHEY, CDR2 SVGAGI. The CDR3 is made up of 14 amino acids. The CDR3 DNA follows: TGTGCCAGCAGTTACGGACAGGGTTACAATGAGCAGTTCTTC. This encodes CASSYGQGYNEQFF.

Only one count was recorded for this clone. This chain joins TRBV5-1 and TRBJ1-1; 8 bases fit TRBD1. Trimming at V came to 0 bases and at J to 5 bases, leaving 9 bases not matched to a gene. The CDR3 spans 16 residues. Looked up from germline, CDR1 is SGHRS and CDR2 is YFSETQ. The CDR3 loop is CASSLGDDRGGTEAFF. In nucleotides, the CDR3 is TGCGCCAGCAGCTTGGGCGACGACAGGGGTGGAACTGAAGCTTTCTTT.

V usage is TRBV7-2 and J usage is TRBJ2-7; D ambiguous. In germline, CDR1 is SGHTA, CDR2 FQGNSA. The CDR3 is made up of 12 amino acids. Deletions cut 5 bases from V and 3 bases from J, with 8 bases between. CDR3 sequence reads: CASSVPGYEQYF. Written as DNA, the CDR3 is TGTGCCAGCAGCGTCCCCGGCTACGAGCAGTACTTC.